These T cell receptor beta chains were read from a single sample in a study of blood T cell repertoires in COVID-19. TCRdb's copy holds only in-frame clones and misses some; the assay was immunoSEQ multiplex PCR. The table includes around 180,000 clones, approximately 85% detected once. Sequencing was carried out using peripheral blood. These receptors were taken from a human donor with active or convalescent COVID-19. The donor label of this sample is uncertain. The CDR3 runs from the conserved cysteine through the conserved F or W. Each record gives: clone size, D gene, V gene, J gene, CDR3 protein, CDR3 DNA. The D gene is left open where the match is weak. Some rows mark clone size as missing; the rest say once, few, many or name a class of expanded clone.

clone_size: .
d_call: TRBD1
v_call: TRBV5-4
j_call: TRBJ2-7
cdr3_aa: CASSSPTGSEQYF
cdr3_nt: TGTGCCAGCAGCTCCCCGACAGGGAGCGAGCAGTACTTC

clone_size: .
d_call: .
v_call: TRBV29-1
j_call: TRBJ1-5
cdr3_aa: CSAALTASNQPQHF
cdr3_nt: TGCAGCGCTGCGCTGACAGCTAGCAATCAGCCCCAGCATTTT

clone_size: .
d_call: TRBD2
v_call: TRBV5-1
j_call: TRBJ2-4
cdr3_aa: CASSLMGRETNIQYF
cdr3_nt: TGCGCCAGCAGCTTGATGGGGCGGGAGACAAACATTCAGTACTTC

clone_size: once
d_call: .
v_call: TRBV24-1
j_call: TRBJ2-3
cdr3_aa: CATSDLSRGSTDTQYF
cdr3_nt: TGTGCCACCAGTGATTTAAGCAGGGGAAGTACAGATACGCAGTATTTT

clone_size: .
d_call: TRBD2
v_call: TRBV3-1/TRBV3-2
j_call: TRBJ2-3
cdr3_aa: CASSHGLAGGVPDTQYF
cdr3_nt: TGTGCCAGCAGCCACGGACTAGCGGGGGGGGTCCCGGATACGCAGTATTTT

clone_size: .
d_call: .
v_call: TRBV6-5
j_call: TRBJ2-1
cdr3_aa: CASSSISTRTITEQFF
cdr3_nt: TGTGCCAGCAGTTCCATTAGTACCCGGACTATTACTGAGCAGTTCTTC

clone_size: once
d_call: TRBD2
v_call: TRBV14
j_call: TRBJ2-3
cdr3_aa: CASSLSGRGVDTQYF
cdr3_nt: TGTGCCAGCAGCCTGAGCGGGAGGGGGGTCGATACGCAGTATTTT

clone_size: .
d_call: TRBD2
v_call: TRBV9
j_call: TRBJ2-3
cdr3_aa: CASSASGSRADTQYF
cdr3_nt: TGTGCCAGCAGCGCTAGCGGGTCACGGGCAGATACGCAGTATTTT

clone_size: .
d_call: .
v_call: TRBV2
j_call: TRBJ2-1
cdr3_aa: CASSRSRSSYNEQFF
cdr3_nt: TGTGCCAGCAGTAGGAGCCGAAGCTCCTACAATGAGCAGTTCTTC

clone_size: .
d_call: .
v_call: TRBV5-1
j_call: TRBJ1-2
cdr3_aa: CASSLRQGQGGYTF
cdr3_nt: TGCGCCAGCAGCTTGCGCCAGGGACAAGGAGGCTACACCTTC

clone_size: .
d_call: TRBD2
v_call: TRBV24-1
j_call: TRBJ2-7
cdr3_aa: CATSAAGGAYEQYF
cdr3_nt: TGTGCCACCAGTGCTGCGGGAGGGGCCTACGAGCAGTACTTC

clone_size: .
d_call: TRBD1
v_call: TRBV2
j_call: TRBJ1-2
cdr3_aa: CASSDYRGRGYTF
cdr3_nt: TGTGCCAGCAGTGATTACAGGGGGCGAGGCTACACCTTC

clone_size: .
d_call: .
v_call: TRBV9
j_call: TRBJ2-3
cdr3_aa: CASSEPRGRGTDTQYF
cdr3_nt: TGTGCCAGCAGCGAGCCCAGGGGTCGTGGCACAGATACGCAGTATTTT

clone_size: .
d_call: TRBD2
v_call: TRBV6-5
j_call: TRBJ2-1
cdr3_aa: CASRTSGGAYNEQFF
cdr3_nt: TGTGCCAGCAGAACAAGCGGGGGTGCCTACAATGAGCAGTTCTTC

clone_size: .
d_call: .
v_call: TRBV5-1
j_call: TRBJ2-3
cdr3_aa: CASSLVTPHTDTQYF
cdr3_nt: TGCGCCAGCAGCTTGGTGACTCCTCACACAGATACGCAGTATTTT

clone_size: .
d_call: .
v_call: TRBV7-9
j_call: TRBJ1-2
cdr3_aa: CASSQHTGGYTF
cdr3_nt: TGTGCCAGCAGCCAACACACGGGTGGCTACACCTTC

clone_size: .
d_call: .
v_call: TRBV5-1
j_call: TRBJ2-3
cdr3_aa: CASSLATRTDTQYF
cdr3_nt: TGCGCCAGCAGCTTGGCTACCCGCACAGATACGCAGTATTTT

clone_size: .
d_call: .
v_call: TRBV29-1
j_call: TRBJ2-7
cdr3_aa: CSVEEGAYEQYF
cdr3_nt: TGCAGCGTTGAGGAGGGGGCGTACGAGCAGTACTTC

clone_size: .
d_call: .
v_call: TRBV7-9
j_call: TRBJ1-1
cdr3_aa: CASSRLLGALNTEAFF
cdr3_nt: TGTGCCAGCAGCCGCCTCTTGGGGGCCCTGAACACTGAAGCTTTCTTT

clone_size: .
d_call: TRBD2
v_call: TRBV7-9
j_call: TRBJ2-7
cdr3_aa: CASRMGTSSGGNEQYF
cdr3_nt: TGTGCCAGCAGGATGGGTACCTCTAGCGGGGGAAACGAGCAGTACTTC

clone_size: .
d_call: .
v_call: TRBV5-4
j_call: TRBJ1-1
cdr3_aa: CASSPVGSTEAFF
cdr3_nt: TGTGCCAGCAGCCCCGTCGGGTCCACTGAAGCTTTCTTT

clone_size: .
d_call: TRBD2
v_call: TRBV13
j_call: TRBJ2-7
cdr3_aa: CASSLAPGGRGEQYF
cdr3_nt: TGTGCCAGCAGCTTAGCCCCGGGAGGAAGGGGCGAGCAGTACTTC

clone_size: .
d_call: .
v_call: TRBV6-4
j_call: TRBJ2-1
cdr3_aa: CASSVIRCEQFF
cdr3_nt: TGTGCCAGCAGTGTTATTCGGTGTGAGCAGTTCTTC

clone_size: .
d_call: TRBD1
v_call: TRBV6-1
j_call: TRBJ1-1
cdr3_aa: CASSDPGQMNTEAFF
cdr3_nt: TGTGCCAGCAGTGACCCGGGACAGATGAACACTGAAGCTTTCTTT

clone_size: .
d_call: TRBD1
v_call: TRBV6-4
j_call: TRBJ1-1
cdr3_aa: CASSGTGKEAFF
cdr3_nt: TGTGCCAGCAGCGGGACAGGGAAAGAAGCTTTCTTT

clone_size: .
d_call: .
v_call: TRBV28
j_call: TRBJ1-2
cdr3_aa: CASSPESWGRGYTF
cdr3_nt: TGTGCCAGCAGCCCCGAATCGTGGGGGCGCGGCTACACCTTC